The 32 T cell receptor beta chains below were found in one sample sequenced in a study of T cell repertoires in cytomegalovirus infection. TCRdb passed the reads through MiXCR, listing each CDR3 protein once. The data show roughly 100,000 distinct CDR3 sequences, about 15% seen once. The sample comprised PBMCs. The origin of the receptors is a human donor in good health (CMV status not recorded). Some clones in this sample may be carry-over from other donors' samples.

This clonotype came up a few times. V is TRBV14 and J is TRBJ2-1; 8 bases align to TRBD2. V shed 4 bases, J shed 1 base, and the junction held 6 bases outside the gene matches. CDR1 and CDR2 (germline): SGHDN, FVKESK. CDR3 length: 16 amino acids. CDR3 residues: CASSPLAGGSYNEQFF. The CDR3 nucleotides read TGTGCCAGCAGCCCCCTGGCGGGGGGTTCCTACAATGAGCAGTTCTTC. The whole variable domain, remainder taken from reference TRBV14 and TRBJ2-1, is EAGVTQFPSHSVIEKGQTVTLRCDPISGHDNLYWYRRVMGKEIKFLLHFVKESKQDESGMPNNRFLAERTGGTYSTLKVQPAELEDSGVYFCASSPLAGGSYNEQFFGPGTRLTVL.

This chain links TRBV28 with TRBJ2-1; possibly TRBD1 for D (6 bases). The CDR3 contains 16 residues. CDR1 and CDR2 from the germline V gene are MDHEN and SYDVKM. Trimming pared 6 bases from V and 3 bases from J, leaving 18 bases between. This CDR3 reads CASRGTGPVLYNEQFF. CDR3 sequence (DNA): TGTGCCAGCAGAGGAACAGGGCCCGTCCTCTACAATGAGCAGTTCTTC.

This clonotype was detected ten times or more. The chain carries TRBV11-3 and TRBJ1-1; D gene uncertain. Germline V gene sequence: CDR1 SGHNT, CDR2 YENEEA. The CDR3 is 17 residues long. Trimming left V 0 bases short and J 0 bases short, with 14 bases between. The CDR3 bases are TGTGCCAGCAGCTTAGATGGCCACCGACGGATGAACACTGAAGCTTTCTTT. It specifies CASSLDGHRRMNTEAFF. Full variable domain (outside the CDR3, taken from reference TRBV11-3 and TRBJ1-1): EAGVVQSPRYKIIEKKQPVAFWCNPISGHNTLYWYLQNLGQGPELLIRYENEEAVDDSQLPKDRFSAERLKGVDSTLKIQPAELGDSAVYLCASSLDGHRRMNTEAFFGQGTRLTVV.

This clonotype showed up many times. The chain links TRBV7-2 to TRBJ2-7; the D gene is possibly TRBD1 (6 bases). The CDR3 totals 15 residues. In germline, CDR1 is SGHTA, CDR2 FQGNSA. With 4 bases removed from V and 0 bases from J, the gap between germline ends came to 13 bases. The CDR3 sequence is CASSSRGSSSYEQYF. The DNA for the CDR3 is TGTGCCAGCAGCTCCAGGGGCTCGAGCTCCTACGAGCAGTACTTC.

This clonotype has more than one count but fewer than ten. The rearrangement joins TRBV29-1 to TRBJ2-1, with TRBD2 as a possible D gene (6 bases). Trimming removed 7 bases from V and 4 bases from J, with 8 bases in between. CDR3 size: 11 residues. The germline gives CDR1 SQVTM, CDR2 ANQGSEA. CDR3 sequence: CSGGLYNEQFF. CDR3 DNA: TGCAGCGGAGGACTATACAATGAGCAGTTCTTC.

The gene calls are TRBV20-1 and TRBJ2-3; 8 bases agree with TRBD1. V lost 0 bases, J lost 4 bases, and 12 bases stayed unmatched. CDR1 and CDR2 (germline): DFQATT, SNEGSKA (reference sequence). There are 17 residues in the CDR3. CDR3 protein: CSARDAPGQDKPDTQYF. In DNA, the CDR3 is TGCAGTGCTAGAGATGCCCCGGGACAGGATAAGCCAGATACGCAGTATTTT.

This clonotype was observed at least ten times. The chain combines TRBV23-1 with TRBJ2-1; 7 bases are a match to TRBD2. TRBV23-1 falls under the ORF class, with uncertain function. V was clipped by 7 bases and J by 0 bases; unmatched bases: 15. This CDR3 has 18 residues. CDR3 in DNA: TGCGCCAGCATCGCCCCTAGAGGGACTACTAGCTCCTACAATGAGCAGTTCTTC. Residues: CASIAPRGTTSSYNEQFF.

This clonotype has just a few counts. This chain joins TRBV6-2 or TRBV6-3 and TRBJ2-3, with TRBD2 matching over 11 bases. J gave up 4 bases and V 6 bases, and 6 bases lay outside the gene matches. Looked up from germline, CDR1 is MNHEY and CDR2 is SVGEGT. This CDR3 contains 15 residues. CDR3 nucleotide sequence: TGTGCCAGCAGCCGCCTGACTAGCGGGGCAGATACGCAGTATTTT. The encoded protein is CASSRLTSGADTQYF.

This clonotype was found a few times. The chain links TRBV9 to TRBJ2-1; 7 bases align to TRBD1. Germline V gene sequence: CDR1 SGDLS, CDR2 YYNGEE. This CDR3 region has 13 residues. The junction had 7 bases not matched to a gene; V was cut back by 4 bases and J by 9 bases. For the CDR3, the DNA is TGTGCCAGCAGCCCAGGACAGGCGAGTGAGCAGTTCTTC. Protein: CASSPGQASEQFF.

This clonotype was seen many times. CDR3 coding DNA: TGTGCCAGCAGCTTTGTATTCGCCGGTGAGAACACTGAAGCTTTCTTT. Translating it yields CASSFVFAGENTEAFF. The chain couples TRBV7-9 to TRBJ1-1; D is unresolved. V was trimmed by 3 bases and J by 1 base, leaving 15 bases between them. The germline V gene has CDR1 SEHNR and CDR2 FQNEAQ (reference sequence). CDR3 size: 16 residues. Full variable domain (outside the CDR3, taken from reference TRBV7-9 and TRBJ1-1): DTGVSQNPRHKITKRGQNVTFRCDPISEHNRLYWYRQTLGQGPEFLTYFQNEAQLEKSRLLSDRFSAERPKGSFSTLEIQRTEQGDSAMYLCASSFVFAGENTEAFFGQGTRLTVV.

In this sample, this clonotype turned up once. Because it lacks the conserved phenylalanine or tryptophan at the end, this CDR3 is likely a read error. The chain employs TRBV7-2 and TRBJ2-3; 10 bases line up with TRBD1. J gave up 3 bases and V 0 bases, and 6 bases lay outside the gene matches. Germline CDR1 and CDR2: SGHTA and FQGNSA. This CDR3 has 17 residues. As DNA, the CDR3 is TGTGCCAGCAGCTTAGCTCGGGGACAGGGGAGAACAGATACGCAGTATTAT. It codes for CASSLARGQGRTDTQYY.

This clonotype has ten or more counts. The V gene is TRBV6-1, the J gene TRBJ2-1; the match to TRBD1 covers 8 bases. The germline V gene has CDR1 MNHNS and CDR2 SASEGT. Trimming removed 6 bases from V and 4 bases from J; junction bases left unmatched: 8. The CDR3 totals 15 residues. CDR3 residues: CASSAGQGWYNEQFF. The CDR3 coding sequence is TGTGCCAGCAGCGCTGGACAGGGCTGGTACAATGAGCAGTTCTTC.

Of note for this clonotype: This may stem from a read error, because a much larger clone lies one nucleotide away. The chain employs TRBV6-6 and TRBJ2-1; D possibly uses TRBD1 or TRBD2 (6 bases each). CDR1 and CDR2 from the germline V gene are MNHNY and SVGAGI (reference sequence). The CDR3 has 16 residues. Trimming took 6 bases from V and 6 from J, leaving 21 bases between them. Here the CDR3 DNA reads TGTGCCAGCAGGCGGGGCCCCGGGACACCCTTCAATGAGCAGTTCTTC. It is translated as CASRRGPGTPFNEQFF.

This clonotype came up many times. This chain connects TRBV7-9 to TRBJ2-7, with unresolved D. CDR1 and CDR2 (germline): SEHNR, FQNEAQ (reference sequence). The ends were cut back, 6 bases at V and 4 bases at J, with 7 bases in the middle. The CDR3 covers 11 residues. Written as DNA, the CDR3 is TGTGCCAGCAGTGAACTTTACGAGCAGTACTTC. It codes for CASSELYEQYF.

This clonotype appeared many times. V and J are TRBV7-3 and TRBJ2-5, with 16 bases lining up with TRBD2. J lost 5 bases, V lost 5 bases, and 8 bases had no gene match. There are 17 residues in the CDR3. The germline gives CDR1 SGHTA, CDR2 FQGTGA. For the CDR3, the DNA is TGTGCCAGCAGCCCCGGGACTAGCGGGGGGGCCGGGGAGACCCAGTACTTC. Residues: CASSPGTSGGAGETQYF.

This clonotype was observed at least ten times. The chain couples TRBV29-1 to TRBJ2-7; perhaps D is TRBD1 or TRBD2 (5 bases each). CDR3 size: 14 residues. V was pared by 8 bases and J by 2 bases, with 19 bases between. CDR1 is SQVTM and CDR2 is ANQGSEA in the germline V gene. The CDR3 is CSLPGRDGTYEQYF. CDR3 nucleotides: TGCAGCCTCCCAGGCCGGGACGGGACCTACGAGCAGTACTTC.

This clonotype was seen repeatedly, ten times or more. The chain joins TRBV4-1 to TRBJ2-1, with TRBD2 matching 10 bases. CDR1 is MGHRA, CDR2 YSYEKL, per germline. Trimming took 0 bases from V and 4 from J; bases not matched to a gene: 12. CDR3 size: 19 residues. The CDR3 reads CASSQDSAGGLLLYNEQFF. The CDR3 coding sequence is TGCGCCAGCAGCCAAGATTCAGCGGGGGGGCTACTCCTGTACAATGAGCAGTTCTTC.

The sample holds many counts of this clonotype. The chain carries TRBV7-8 and TRBJ1-5; D ambiguous. Germline values: CDR1 SGHVS, CDR2 FQNEAQ. The CDR3 contains 15 residues. V lost 2 bases to trimming and J lost 0 bases, with 8 bases between them. The CDR3: CASSLNTVSNQPQHF. DNA for the CDR3: TGTGCCAGCAGCTTAAACACCGTTAGCAATCAGCCCCAGCATTTT.

This clonotype showed up just a few times. This rearrangement joins TRBV4-1 to TRBJ1-2, with D perhaps matching TRBD1 (6 bases). The germline V and J ends were trimmed by 3 bases and 4 bases, with 15 bases remaining between them. CDR3 length: 15 residues. Per the germline V gene, CDR1 is MGHRA and CDR2 is YSYEKL. CDR3 region: CASSQLQGSGYGYTF. The CDR3 nucleotides read TGCGCCAGCAGCCAGCTTCAGGGGTCGGGCTATGGCTACACCTTC.

V and J are TRBV28 and TRBJ2-2; D is ambiguous. Germline V CDR1 and CDR2: MDHEN, SYDVKM. The CDR3 is made up of 13 amino acids. Trimming left V 3 bases short and J 7 bases short, with 9 bases between. In DNA form, the CDR3 reads TGTGCCAGCAGTTTGAAGGTTCACGGGGAGCTGTTTTTT. Translating gives CASSLKVHGELFF.

This clonotype appeared many times. The V call is TRBV28, the J call TRBJ2-3; D tentatively reads TRBD1 or TRBD2 (7 bases each). Trimming left V 5 bases short and J 2 bases short, with 17 bases between. Germline-derived CDR1 and CDR2 are MDHEN and SYDVKM. The CDR3 spans 16 residues. The CDR3: CASSPQGGSYTDTQYF. CDR3 coding DNA: TGTGCCAGCAGTCCTCAGGGGGGGAGTTACACAGATACGCAGTATTTT. Drawing the rest from reference TRBV28 and TRBJ2-3, the complete variable domain is DVKVTQSSRYLVKRTGEKVFLECVQDMDHENMFWYRQDPGLGLRLIYFSYDVKMKEKGDIPEGYSVSREKKERFSLILESASTNQTSMYLCASSPQGGSYTDTQYFGPGTRLTVL.

This clonotype was observed many times. The V gene is TRBV7-2, the J gene TRBJ1-1; TRBD1 is a possible D gene (5 bases). V was cut by 5 bases and J by 3 bases, with 16 bases left in between. This CDR3 comprises 15 residues. Germline CDR1 is SGHTA and CDR2 is FQGNSA. The CDR3 nucleotides read TGTGCCAGCAGCGAGCGGGGGTGGCGTGACACTGAAGCTTTCTTT. It translates to CASSERGWRDTEAFF.

Worth noting for this clonotype: One junction end disagrees with the germline gene, perhaps due to a read error. The CDR3 region has the DNA TGCGCCCGCAGCCAAGATCGGGGGATTTCTGGGGCCAACGTCCTGACTTTC. Translating gives CARSQDRGISGANVLTF. V gene TRBV4-3 combines with J gene TRBJ2-6; a possible D gene is TRBD2 (6 bases). Looked up from germline, CDR1 is LGHNA and CDR2 is YSLEER. The CDR3 extends over 17 amino acids.

The chain is built from TRBV6-5 and TRBJ2-7; 10 bases are shared with TRBD2. This CDR3 spans 14 amino acids. The trim removed 5 bases at V and 4 bases at J, leaving 5 bases unmatched. Germline-derived CDR1 and CDR2 are MNHEY and SVGAGI. Here the CDR3 reads CASSRLAGNYEQYF. In DNA, the CDR3 is TGTGCCAGCAGTCGACTAGCGGGTAATTACGAGCAGTACTTC.

This clonotype has just a few counts. The chain carries TRBV5-1 and TRBJ2-7, with 14 bases aligning to TRBD2. Germline CDR1 is SGHRS and CDR2 is YFSETQ. Germline trimming cut 4 bases from V and 5 bases from J; bases unmatched to any gene: 5. CDR3 length equals 15 residues. The CDR3, as DNA: TGCGCCAGCAGCCTAGGACTAGCGGGGGGTGACGAGCAGTACTTC. Translated, it gives CASSLGLAGGDEQYF.

The genes are TRBV10-3 and TRBJ2-2; D ambiguous. Trimming pared 6 bases from V and 5 bases from J, leaving 4 bases between. From germline, CDR1 is ENHRY and CDR2 SYGVKD. The CDR3 spans 11 residues. CDR3 amino acids: CAIRETGELFF. The CDR3 DNA reads TGTGCCATCAGAGAGACCGGGGAGCTGTTTTTT.

This clonotype turned up a few times. V gene TRBV7-3 combines with J gene TRBJ2-3, with D uncertain. V gave up 5 bases and J gave up 6 bases, with 15 bases separating them. Germline CDR1 is SGHTA and CDR2 is FQGTGA. This CDR3 is 14 amino acids long. The CDR3 DNA follows: TGTGCCAGCAGCCCCCGTGTGTCTTCTGATACGCAGTATTTT. The encoded protein is CASSPRVSSDTQYF.

Concerning this clonotype: A much bigger clone sits one base away, suggesting this may be a read error. The chain joins TRBV7-4 to TRBJ2-1; no clear D gene. The germline CDR1 and CDR2 sequences are SGHVT and SQSDAQ. The length of the CDR3 is 14 residues. The germline V and J ends were trimmed by 4 bases and 8 bases, with 15 bases remaining between them. CDR3 in DNA: TGTGCCAGCAGCTCTCATGGGCAGATGGATGAGCAGTTCTTC. The encoded protein is CASSSHGQMDEQFF. The whole variable domain, remainder taken from reference TRBV7-4 and TRBJ2-1, is GAGVSQSPRYKVAKRGRDVALRCDSISGHVTLYWYRQTLGQGSEVLTYSQSDAQRDKSGRPSGRFSAERPERSVSTLKIQRTEQGDSAVYLCASSSHGQMDEQFFGPGTRLTVL.

This clonotype was detected ten times or more. The CDR3 loop reads CASSPGTGGARGYTF. CDR3 bases: TGTGCCAGCAGCCCCGGGACAGGGGGGGCGCGTGGCTACACCTTC. The rearrangement links TRBV7-2 to TRBJ1-2; 11 nucleotides line up with TRBD1. Germline loops: CDR1 SGHTA, CDR2 FQGNSA. V dropped 5 bases and J dropped 7; count of bases not matched to a gene: 9. The CDR3 runs 15 residues.

This clonotype was observed many times. V and J are TRBV4-1 and TRBJ2-7; tentative D call: TRBD2 (6 bases). The germline V and J ends were trimmed by 4 bases and 4 bases, with 14 bases remaining between them. This CDR3 is 14 amino acids long. CDR1 and CDR2 from the germline V gene are MGHRA and YSYEKL. CDR3 residues: CASSPGDRLYEQYF. The CDR3 coding sequence is TGCGCCAGCAGCCCGGGGGACCGCCTATACGAGCAGTACTTC.

Notes on this clonotype: Possible read error: a much larger clone is one base away. The chain couples TRBV12-3 or TRBV12-4 to TRBJ2-5; 8 positions agree with TRBD1. The CDR3 is 14 amino acids. With 5 bases clipped from V and 6 bases from J, the junction kept 8 bases outside the gene matches. In DNA, the CDR3 is TGTGCCAGCAGTCCCGCGGGACAGGCGAAGACCCAGTACTTC. Protein sequence: CASSPAGQAKTQYF.

This clonotype was counted only a few times. The chain links TRBV20-1 to TRBJ1-3, with D maybe TRBD1 (6 bases). The CDR3 contains 14 residues. The V gene's germline CDR1 is DFQATT and CDR2 SNEGSKA (reference sequence). Between the trimmed V and J ends, which lost 4 bases and 0 bases, there was a span of 10 bases. CDR3 sequence (DNA): TGCAGTGCTAAGACAGGAAACTCTGGAAACACCATATATTTT. Translation gives CSAKTGNSGNTIYF.